This entry is about one T cell receptor beta chain. Indicated time point: patch test 3, about 24 weeks after DPC sensitization. Treatment indicated: therapeutic diphenylcyclopropenone sensitization with weekly scalp DPC. TCRdb passed the RACE reads through MiXCR, listing each CDR3 protein once. There are 95,000 to 150,000 distinct CDR3 sequences in the sample; about 11% occur only once, and over 2% lies in the top ten. The data stem from a study of human T cells and chemical hapten exposure. The germline gives CDR1 SGHTA, CDR2 FQGNSA. This CDR3 region has 15 residues. With 5 bases clipped from V and 6 bases from J, the junction kept 8 bases outside the gene matches.

This sequence was found in a woman aged 50 to 60 with alopecia areata. Some clones in this sample may be carry-over from other donors' samples. Specimen: whole blood, collected in connection with sensitization to the hapten diphenylcyclopropenone (DPC). V and J are TRBV7-2 and TRBJ2-4; 9 bases agree with TRBD1. For the CDR3, the DNA is TGTGCCAGCAGCGTCGACAGGGGGGATGGAAACATTCAGTACTTC. Its translation: CASSVDRGDGNIQYF.